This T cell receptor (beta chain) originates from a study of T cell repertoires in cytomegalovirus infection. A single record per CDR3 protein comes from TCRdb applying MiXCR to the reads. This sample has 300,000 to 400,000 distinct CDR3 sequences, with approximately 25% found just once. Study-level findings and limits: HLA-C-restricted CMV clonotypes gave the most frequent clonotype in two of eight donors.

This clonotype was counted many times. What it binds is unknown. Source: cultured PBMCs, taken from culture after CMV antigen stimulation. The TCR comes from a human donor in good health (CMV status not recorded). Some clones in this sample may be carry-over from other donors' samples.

The CDR3 protein is CASRTETGLGEKLFF. For the CDR3, the DNA is TGTGCCAGCAGGACAGAAACAGGTCTTGGTGAAAAACTGTTTTTT. The genes are TRBV6-1 and TRBJ1-4, with D possibly TRBD1 on 5 matching bases. Germline values: CDR1 MNHNS, CDR2 SASEGT. V lost 6 bases and J lost 7, with 18 bases in between. The CDR3 sequence is 15 residues long.